These 29 T cell receptor beta chains were all obtained from the same sample, sequenced in a study of OX40 agonist ivuxolimab in advanced cancers. Library method: the immunoSEQ multiplex PCR assay. TCRdb's version of the immuneACCESS table is confined to in-frame rearrangements and falls short of the full clone set. An unresolved V gene accounts for under half of the shortfall where checked; the remainder is of unknown origin. This sample lists about 73,000 clones; 85% were detected once. Roughly 0.62% of the sample goes to the ten largest clones. This material consisted of CD4+ or CD8+ T cells sorted from blood, taken in a trial of the OX40 agonist ivuxolimab. The receptors originated from an adult with an advanced solid tumor such as melanoma, head and neck, liver or kidney cancer.

In this sample, this clone turned up a few times. This sequence joins TRBV5-6 and TRBJ2-3; 8 bases are shared with TRBD1. The V gene end was trimmed by 0 bases and the J gene end by 2 bases; junction bases not matched to a gene: 5. This CDR3 comprises 16 residues. The germline CDR1 and CDR2 sequences are SGHDT and YYEEEE. The CDR3 reads CASSLVDRDTTDTQYF. CDR3 nucleotides: TGTGCCAGCAGCTTGGTGGACAGGGATACCACAGATACGCAGTATTTT.

This rearrangement joins TRBV10-3 to TRBJ1-6; 8 bases match TRBD1. The V and J ends lost 2 bases and 7 bases, in that order; junction bases with no gene match: 1. The CDR3 consists of 14 residues. CDR1 and CDR2 from the germline V gene are ENHRY and SYGVKD. The CDR3 nucleotides are TGTGCCATCAGTGAGGGGACAGGCAATTCACCCCTCCACTTT. It encodes CAISEGTGNSPLHF.

The chain has TRBV29-1 and TRBJ2-3, with D perhaps matching TRBD1 or TRBD2 (5 bases each). Germline loops: CDR1 SQVTM, CDR2 ANQGSEA. Trimming shortened V by 4 bases and J by 1 base, and 9 bases separated the two germline ends. The CDR3 has 13 amino acids. The CDR3: CSVGRDGTDTQYF. The CDR3 nucleotides are TGCAGCGTTGGTCGGGACGGCACAGATACGCAGTATTTT.

This clone was recorded only once. The chain carries TRBV10-3 and TRBJ2-3, with 10 bases fitting TRBD1. Per the germline V gene, CDR1 is ENHRY and CDR2 is SYGVKD. The trim removed 5 bases at V and 0 bases at J, leaving 5 bases unmatched. The CDR3 has 16 residues. The CDR3 protein is CAISRDRGTSTDTQYF. The CDR3 DNA sequence: TGTGCCATCAGTAGGGACAGGGGAACTAGCACAGATACGCAGTATTTT.

The CDR3 sequence is CASRRTVGDEQYF. In DNA form, the CDR3 reads TGTGCCAGCAGACGGACAGTCGGTGACGAGCAGTACTTC. This chain connects TRBV6-6 to TRBJ2-7; TRBD1 is a possible D gene (6 bases). Trimming left V 6 bases short and J 5 bases short, with 14 bases between. The CDR3 has 13 residues. Germline V CDR1 and CDR2: MNHNY, SVGAGI (reference sequence).

This clone was detected once. V and J are TRBV19 and TRBJ1-1; D ambiguous. Germline assignment: CDR1 LNHDA and CDR2 SQIVND (reference sequence). V gave up 11 bases and J gave up 4 bases, with 20 bases separating them. The CDR3 has 14 residues. CDR3 sequence reads: CASHDPGSSTEAFF. The CDR3 DNA sequence: TGTGCCTCCCATGATCCGGGTTCAAGCACTGAAGCTTTCTTT.

This CDR3 is CASSWAGGSGNQPQHF. The CDR3 DNA follows: TGTGCCAGCAGTTGGGCGGGGGGATCGGGCAATCAGCCCCAGCATTTT. J is TRBJ1-5 and V is TRBV5-6; D might be TRBD1 (5 bases). This CDR3 has 16 residues. V was shortened by 5 bases and J by 2 bases, with 17 bases between the two germline ends. Per germline, CDR1 SGHDT and CDR2 YYEEEE.

V gene TRBV11-2 combines with J gene TRBJ2-3, with D perhaps TRBD1 or TRBD2 (5 bases each). This CDR3 has 14 residues. V lost 8 bases, J lost 3 bases, and 15 bases lay in between. Germline V lookup: CDR1 SGHAT, CDR2 FQNNGV. The CDR3 DNA reads TGTGCCAGCCTGAGGGGAGTAAGTACAGATACGCAGTATTTT. It specifies CASLRGVSTDTQYF.

V usage is TRBV5-3 and J usage is TRBJ1-6; a possible D gene is TRBD1 (5 bases). TRBV5-3 is annotated as an ORF whose role is uncertain. The CDR3 spans 17 residues. Trimming took off 0 bases at V and 3 bases at J, with 13 bases between the two ends. In nucleotides, the CDR3 is TGTGCCAGAAGCTTGGTCAATCCAGGGATCTATAATTCACCCCTCCACTTT. This translates into CARSLVNPGIYNSPLHF.

The CDR3 sequence is CSVWDYGYTF. CDR3 DNA: TGCAGCGTATGGGACTATGGCTACACCTTC. The chain recombines TRBV29-1 with TRBJ1-2; no firm D call. This CDR3 contains 10 residues. Germline V gene lookup returns CDR1 SQVTM and CDR2 ANQGSEA. V lost 6 bases to trimming and J lost 3 bases, with 5 bases between them.

Remarks on this clone: The same CDR3 arises from other DNA sequences in this sample as well. V is TRBV7-2 and J is TRBJ1-6; D unresolved. Trimming left V 1 base short and J 10 bases short, with 11 bases between. The CDR3 spans 14 residues. Germline V gene lookup returns CDR1 SGHTA and CDR2 FQGNSA. The CDR3 loop is CASSLDPGTSPLHF. The CDR3 nucleotides are TGTGCCAGCAGCTTAGATCCGGGAACCTCACCCCTCCACTTT.

The chain couples TRBV2 to TRBJ1-4, with D maybe TRBD1 (6 bases). The V gene lost 5 bases and the J gene lost 0 bases, with 10 bases spanning the gap. This CDR3 comprises 15 residues. CDR1 is SNHLY, CDR2 FYNNEI, per germline. CDR3 loop: CASSLGQTTNEKLFF. The CDR3 coding sequence is TGTGCCAGCAGTCTTGGACAGACAACTAATGAAAAACTGTTTTTT.

The chain joins TRBV5-1 to TRBJ1-1; a possible D gene is TRBD1 (5 bases). CDR3 size: 14 residues. V lost 4 bases and J lost 5, with 15 bases in between. Germline V gene data show CDR1 as SGHRS and CDR2 as YFSETQ. CDR3 region: CASSQSTARTEAFF. The CDR3 DNA is TGCGCCAGCAGCCAATCGACAGCCCGAACTGAAGCTTTCTTT.

The CDR3 reads CASRGLGSDTEAFF. CDR3 DNA sequence: TGTGCCAGCCGGGGGTTGGGGTCGGACACTGAAGCTTTCTTT. The chain is built from TRBV19 and TRBJ1-1; D is perhaps TRBD1 (5 bases). CDR1 LNHDA and CDR2 SQIVND come from the germline V gene (reference sequence). This CDR3 comprises 14 residues. Trimming cost V 9 bases and J 3 bases, with 17 bases left between them.

CDR3 sequence: CASSILRDRVYGYTF. The CDR3 region has the DNA TGTGCCAGTAGTATCCTCCGGGACAGGGTATATGGCTACACCTTC. V and J are TRBV19 and TRBJ1-2; TRBD1 matches at 9 bases. Germline V gene sequence: CDR1 LNHDA, CDR2 SQIVND (reference sequence). This CDR3 is 15 amino acids long. With 3 bases clipped from V and 5 bases from J, the junction kept 7 bases outside the gene matches. Full variable domain (outside the CDR3, taken from reference TRBV19 and TRBJ1-2): DGGITQSPKYLFRKEGQNVTLSCEQNLNHDAMYWYRQDPGQGLRLIYYSQIVNDFQKGDIAEGYSVSREKKESFPLTVTSAQKNPTAFYLCASSILRDRVYGYTFGSGTRLTVV.

This clone was counted only a few times. The chain recombines TRBV25-1 with TRBJ1-3; TRBD1 aligns across 8 bases. With V trimmed by 4 bases and J by 6 bases, 11 bases remained unmatched. Germline loops: CDR1 MGHDK, CDR2 SYGVNS. The CDR3 spans 16 residues. CDR3: CASSGRRTGFVNTIYF. CDR3 DNA sequence: TGTGCCAGCAGTGGCCGCAGGACAGGGTTTGTAAACACCATATATTTT.

This chain connects TRBV28 to TRBJ1-1, with D possibly TRBD1 on 6 matching bases. Looked up from germline, CDR1 is MDHEN and CDR2 is SYDVKM. The CDR3 runs 11 residues. With 10 bases removed from V and 4 bases from J, the gap between germline ends came to 10 bases. Here the CDR3 reads CATLGGTEAFF. As DNA, the CDR3 is TGTGCCACCTTAGGGGGCACTGAAGCTTTCTTT.

The V and J genes are TRBV29-1 and TRBJ1-4, with 7 bases that match TRBD1. The CDR3 runs to 13 residues. Germline V gene data show CDR1 as SQVTM and CDR2 as ANQGSEA. V lost 8 bases, J lost 9 bases, and 12 bases stayed unmatched. The CDR3 loop reads CSFRQGRDQKLFF. DNA of the CDR3: TGCAGCTTCCGACAGGGACGTGATCAAAAACTGTTTTTT.

The chain uses TRBV7-8 and TRBJ2-1, with 14 bases fitting TRBD2. V shed 2 bases, J shed 0 bases, and the junction held 3 bases outside the gene matches. CDR3 length: 18 residues. Germline CDR1 SGHVS, CDR2 FQNEAQ. The CDR3 sequence is CASSLRTSGGSSYNEQFF. The CDR3 nucleotides read TGTGCCAGCAGCTTAAGGACTAGCGGGGGGAGCTCCTACAATGAGCAGTTCTTC.

The CDR3 loop reads CASSATHNEQFF. In DNA form, the CDR3 reads TGTGCCAGCAGCGCTACTCACAATGAGCAGTTCTTC. The rearrangement links TRBV9 to TRBJ2-1; no reliable D call. Germline V gene sequence: CDR1 SGDLS, CDR2 YYNGEE. This CDR3 spans 12 amino acids. V was trimmed by 3 bases and J by 5 bases, leaving 6 bases between them.

This chain joins TRBV15 and TRBJ2-7; 11 bases agree with TRBD1. Germline assignment: CDR1 LNHNV and CDR2 YYDKDF (reference sequence). The CDR3 length is 17 residues. J lost 0 bases, V lost 0 bases, and 4 bases had no gene match. The DNA of the CDR3 is TGTGCCACCAGCAGAGATGGGACAGGGGGTAGCTCCTACGAGCAGTACTTC. It yields the protein CATSRDGTGGSSYEQYF.

In DNA, the CDR3 is TGTGCCAGCAGCTTAGTGGACGGAAACACAGATACGCAGTATTTT. Protein product: CASSLVDGNTDTQYF. J is TRBJ2-3 and V is TRBV7-2, with D uncertain. V was clipped by 1 base and J by 2 bases, with 10 bases between them. The germline CDR1 and CDR2 sequences are SGHTA and FQGNSA. The CDR3 length is 15 residues.

V gene TRBV5-5 combines with J gene TRBJ1-5; the D gene is possibly TRBD1 (5 bases). Germline V gene data show CDR1 as SGHKS and CDR2 as YYEKEE (reference sequence). The CDR3 is made up of 17 amino acids. V lost 4 bases to trimming and J lost 0 bases, with 17 bases between them. CDR3 bases: TGTGCCAGCAGCCGCGAGGGGAGATCGTTTAGCAATCAGCCCCAGCATTTT. Residues: CASSREGRSFSNQPQHF. Based on the CDR3 plus reference TRBV5-5 and TRBJ1-5, the full variable domain is DAGVTQSPTHLIKTRGQQVTLRCSPISGHKSVSWYQQVLGQGPQFIFQYYEKEERGRGNFPDRFSARQFPNYSSELNVNALLLGDSALYLCASSREGRSFSNQPQHFGDGTRLSIL.

This clone was picked up one time. The chain carries TRBV9 and TRBJ2-1; no firm D call. V was pared by 0 bases and J by 5 bases, with 12 bases between. The V gene's germline CDR1 is SGDLS and CDR2 YYNGEE. This CDR3 region has 15 residues. The CDR3 DNA sequence: TGTGCCAGCAGCGTAGGAGTCTCAGAGAACAATGAGCAGTTCTTC. Translated: CASSVGVSENNEQFF.

This chain joins TRBV7-2 and TRBJ2-5; D is unresolved. The germline V and J ends were trimmed by 5 bases and 1 base, with 11 bases remaining between them. The CDR3 runs to 14 residues. Per the germline V gene, CDR1 is SGHTA and CDR2 is FQGNSA. The CDR3 spells CASSPPGRQETQYF. CDR3 coding DNA: TGTGCCAGCAGCCCCCCCGGGCGCCAAGAGACCCAGTACTTC.

V usage is TRBV19 and J usage is TRBJ1-4, with D unclear. Between the trimmed V and J ends, which lost 5 bases and 5 bases, there was a span of 12 bases. Per germline, CDR1 LNHDA and CDR2 SQIVND (reference sequence). This CDR3 is 14 amino acids long. The CDR3 DNA sequence: TGTGCCAGTAGTTTAGGACTGGGAAATGAAAAACTGTTTTTT. Protein sequence: CASSLGLGNEKLFF.

This rearrangement joins TRBV7-2 to TRBJ1-4; D gene uncertain. Germline-derived CDR1 and CDR2 are SGHTA and FQGNSA. This CDR3 contains 15 residues. V lost 4 bases, J lost 8 bases, and 17 bases lay in between. CDR3 DNA: TGTGCCAGCAGCTCCTTCTCAGGTCAAACCGAAAAACTGTTTTTT. Residues: CASSSFSGQTEKLFF.

The chain has TRBV5-6 and TRBJ1-2; D remains ambiguous. The CDR3 has 13 amino acids. Germline CDR1 and CDR2: SGHDT and YYEEEE. The germline V and J ends were trimmed by 0 bases and 2 bases, with 5 bases remaining between them. The CDR3 nucleotides are TGTGCCAGCAGCTTGGCCGGGAACTATGGCTACACCTTC. Amino acid sequence: CASSLAGNYGYTF.

The J gene is TRBJ2-7, the V gene TRBV11-2; D assignment may be TRBD1 or TRBD2 (5 bases each). V lost 4 bases and J 3 bases, leaving 13 bases between the germline ends. This CDR3 region has 14 residues. Germline V gene sequence: CDR1 SGHAT, CDR2 FQNNGV. The CDR3 sequence: CASSSVRDGYEQYF. In DNA form, the CDR3 reads TGTGCCAGCAGCTCCGTCCGGGACGGCTACGAGCAGTACTTC.